The subject of this entry is one T cell receptor beta chain. What it recognizes is unknown. This specimen belongs to a study of cytomegalovirus exposure and HLA in healthy donors. The study's findings and limits: The study put roughly 160 TCR beta chains on its list as cytomegalovirus-associated. Researchers reported that a few CMV-associated chains were confirmed in vitro as CMV antigen-specific. Cytomegalovirus status, reportedly, was diagnosed with high specificity and sensitivity by the classifier. Most of the TCR beta V segments (in an earlier analysis) were productive either about 87% or about 30% of the time.

The PCR had 60 Vbeta and 13 Jbeta primers. The method was immunoSEQ multiplex PCR; TCRdb's version includes in-frame clones alone and lacks a portion of them. Here the sample spans 200,000 or so clones, 82% being singletons. This receptor was identified in a woman aged 45-60 years in good health and CMV-seropositive. The source material was PBMCs.

The CDR3 DNA follows: TGTGCCAGCAGCTTTCCTGACAGGGGAACCTACGAGCAGTACTTC. Its translation: CASSFPDRGTYEQYF. This chain connects TRBV7-9 to TRBJ2-7; TRBD1 aligns across 8 bases. The germline V gene has CDR1 SEHNR and CDR2 FQNEAQ (reference sequence). The CDR3 sequence is 15 residues long. Losses at the gene ends were 3 bases for V and 2 bases for J; bases not matched to a gene: 6.